This TCR beta chain stems from a study of T cells in Graves' hyperthyroidism and ophthalmopathy. This clonotype was recorded a few times. Amplification yielded TCR beta CDR3 regions, with RNA transcripts as the source. The TCR CDR3 was amplified in a first-round RT-PCR using the HTBI primer set. TCRdb independently ran MiXCR on the multiplex PCR reads; one entry per CDR3 protein. The data hold hundreds of thousands of distinct CDR3 sequences, with around 15% observed a single time. This receptor was identified in a woman aged 25 to 39 with Graves' hyperthyroidism. Sequenced: blood.

The CDR3: CASSYFNSLGHEQFF. The CDR3 region has the DNA TGTGCCAGCAGTTATTTTAACTCACTAGGTCATGAGCAGTTCTTC. This chain links TRBV6-2 or TRBV6-3 with TRBJ2-1; tentative D call: TRBD2 (5 bases). The CDR3 has 15 residues. Germline lookup yields CDR1 MNHEY and CDR2 SVGEGT. V was trimmed by 3 bases and J by 8 bases, leaving 17 bases between them.